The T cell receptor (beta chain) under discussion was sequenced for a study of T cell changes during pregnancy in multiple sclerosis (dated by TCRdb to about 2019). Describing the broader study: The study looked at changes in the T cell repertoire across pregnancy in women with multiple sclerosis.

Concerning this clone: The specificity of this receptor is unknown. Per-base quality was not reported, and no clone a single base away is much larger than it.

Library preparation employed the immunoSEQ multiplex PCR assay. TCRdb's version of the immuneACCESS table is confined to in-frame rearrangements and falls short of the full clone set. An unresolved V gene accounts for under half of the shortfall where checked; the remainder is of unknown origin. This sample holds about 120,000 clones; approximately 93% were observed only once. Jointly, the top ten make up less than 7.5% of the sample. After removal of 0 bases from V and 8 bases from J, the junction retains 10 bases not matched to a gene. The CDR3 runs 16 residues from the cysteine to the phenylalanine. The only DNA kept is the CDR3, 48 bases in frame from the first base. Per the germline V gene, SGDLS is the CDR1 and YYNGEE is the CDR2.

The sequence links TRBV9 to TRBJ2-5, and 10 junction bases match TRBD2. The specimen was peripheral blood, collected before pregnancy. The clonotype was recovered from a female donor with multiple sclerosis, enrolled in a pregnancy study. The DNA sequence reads TGTGCCAGCAGCGTAGGGGGGAGTCTAGCGGGGGAAACCCAGTACTTC. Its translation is CASSVGGSLAGETQYF.